The clone carrying this T cell receptor beta chain has at least ten counts. Its antigen is undetermined. These data come from a study of neurological immune-mediated disorders. With 10-nucleotide random UMIs included, cDNA was synthesized by 5'RACE. From 15-18 subjects, each sequencing run yielded over 190 million TCR-beta sequences. TCRdb analysed the 5' RACE reads with MiXCR anew, one entry per CDR3 protein. This table has about 53,000 distinct CDR3 sequences, 6.5% to 8.5% appearing once. The time point here: longitudinal time-point 3. Deletions cut 4 bases from V and 7 bases from J, with 10 bases between. Germline V lookup: CDR1 LGHNA, CDR2 YNFKEQ. The CDR3 runs 12 residues. Study results and limitations: None of the CDR3 amino acid sequences of expanded clones recurred across subjects, suggesting private repertoires in all groups.

This sequence originates from a woman aged 40-49 years in good health. The chain joins TRBV4-2 to TRBJ1-1; D possibly corresponds to TRBD1 (6 bases). Sequencing input: PBMCs. The CDR3 region is CASSLNRVEAFF. Written as DNA, the CDR3 is TGTGCCAGCAGCCTTAACAGGGTTGAAGCTTTCTTT.